This T cell receptor beta chain was documented in a study of T cell responses to AZD1222 COVID-19 vaccine. Study results and caveats: Donors, mostly white British, included more females; clonal diversity was possibly underestimated. Once two AZD1222 doses were given, Spike-specific TCR breadth and depth went up. Regions 160-218 and 743-854 dominated among vaccine-associated CD4 TCRs spanning spike. Only a handful of AZD1222 recipients were seropositive at baseline.

About this clone itself: Its antigen is unidentified.

The protocol was immunoSEQ multiplex PCR, while the TCRdb copy is restricted to in-frame clones and leaves out a portion. The table includes approximately 150,000 clones, around 90% detected once. CDR1 SGHRS and CDR2 YFSETQ come from the germline V gene. The CDR3 spans 12 residues. Trimming removed 7 bases at V and 14 bases at J, with 16 bases between. Sequencing used peripheral blood, obtained on day 0 of AZD1222 vaccination. The TCR sequence derives from an adult in good health. V usage is TRBV5-1 and J usage is TRBJ1-6; D perhaps matches TRBD1 (6 bases). DNA for the CDR3: TGCGCCAGCCGCCAGGGACAAGGGACCCTCCACTTT. Its translation is CASRQGQGTLHF.